This record concerns one T cell receptor beta chain sequence. Assay used: immunoSEQ multiplex PCR; TCRdb lists only in-frame clones, some missing. The sample holds about 75,000 clones, 85% to 95% seen once. V lost 0 bases to trimming and J lost 0 bases, with 9 bases between them. Germline assignment: CDR1 SQVTM and CDR2 ANQGSEA. The CDR3 sequence is 16 residues long. The data were obtained in a study of T cell changes during pregnancy in multiple sclerosis. The starting material was CD4+ T cells from peripheral blood mononuclear cells, obtained after pregnancy. The V gene is TRBV29-1, the J gene TRBJ2-6; tentative D call: TRBD1 (5 bases). This receptor was identified in a female donor with multiple sclerosis, enrolled in a pregnancy study. The CDR3 loop is CSVEDLRGSGANVLTF. CDR3 DNA sequence: TGCAGCGTTGAAGATCTAAGGGGCTCTGGGGCCAACGTCCTGACTTTC.